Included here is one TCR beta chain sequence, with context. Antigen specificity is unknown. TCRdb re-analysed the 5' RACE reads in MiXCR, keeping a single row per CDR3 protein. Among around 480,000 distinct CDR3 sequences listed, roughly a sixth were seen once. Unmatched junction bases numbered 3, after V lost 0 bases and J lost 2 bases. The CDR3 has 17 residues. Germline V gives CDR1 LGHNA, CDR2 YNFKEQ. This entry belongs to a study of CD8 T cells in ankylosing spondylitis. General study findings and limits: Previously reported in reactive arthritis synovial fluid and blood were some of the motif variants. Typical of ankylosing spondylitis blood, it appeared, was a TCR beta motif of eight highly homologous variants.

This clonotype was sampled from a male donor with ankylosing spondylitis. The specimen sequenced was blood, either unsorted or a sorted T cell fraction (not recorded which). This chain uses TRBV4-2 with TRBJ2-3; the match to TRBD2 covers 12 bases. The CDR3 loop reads CASSQDRTSGNTDTQYF. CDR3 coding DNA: TGTGCCAGCAGCCAAGACCGGACTAGCGGGAACACAGATACGCAGTATTTT.